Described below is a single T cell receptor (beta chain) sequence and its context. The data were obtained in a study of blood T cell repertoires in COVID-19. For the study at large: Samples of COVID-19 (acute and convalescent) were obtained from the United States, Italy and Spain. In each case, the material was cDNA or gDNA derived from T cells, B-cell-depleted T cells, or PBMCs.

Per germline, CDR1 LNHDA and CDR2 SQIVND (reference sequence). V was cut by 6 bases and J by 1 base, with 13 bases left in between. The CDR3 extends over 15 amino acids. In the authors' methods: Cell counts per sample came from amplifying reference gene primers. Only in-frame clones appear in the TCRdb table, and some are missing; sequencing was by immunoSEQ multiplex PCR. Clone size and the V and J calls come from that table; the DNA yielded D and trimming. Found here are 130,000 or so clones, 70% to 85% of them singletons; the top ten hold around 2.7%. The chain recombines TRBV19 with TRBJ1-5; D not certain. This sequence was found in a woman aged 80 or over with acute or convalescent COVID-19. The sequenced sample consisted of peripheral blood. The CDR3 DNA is TGTGCCAGTAGCCAGGACGGAGGAAGCAATCAGCCCCAGCATTTT. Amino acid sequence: CASSQDGGSNQPQHF.